This T cell receptor (beta chain) came from a study of neoadjuvant anti-PD-1 for oral cavity cancer (dated by TCRdb to the early 2020s). Describing the broader study: Before curative-intent surgical resection, most patients were given three to four biweekly doses of nivolumab at 3 mg/kg. Patients without progression received a fourth nivolumab dose around day 43 and underwent definitive surgical resection on days 50-56. Under RECIST 1.1, patients with complete response, partial response or stable disease were classed as responders, and patients with progression were classed as non-responders. The parent correlative cohort had eleven to twelve patients and a response rate of more than 25%. Study-wide conclusions, independent of this receptor: After neoadjuvant nivolumab, non-responders showed significantly higher T cell clonality (Gini index) in PBMCs than responders did. TCR analyses included only three patients per response group, and the authors called for larger cohorts for validation. Higher pretreatment blood Treg/Th17 ratios correlated with both higher pretreatment blood TCRbeta clonality and lower post-treatment tumor TCRbeta clonality.

With regard to this clone: Its specific antigen is unknown. Base qualities are not provided; no much larger clone lies one nucleotide away.

Sample time point, as interpreted from the label and publication: after neoadjuvant nivolumab, at surgical resection. None of the patients had received prior systemic or radiation treatment, and all were newly diagnosed with stage II-IVA oral cavity squamous cell carcinoma. The cohort was made up of patients with locally advanced, HPV-negative oral cavity squamous cell carcinoma. Peripheral blood mononuclear cells were analyzed directly, without maintenance or expansion in culture. The samples were drawn from a longitudinal correlative study tied to a single-arm phase II trial testing neoadjuvant nivolumab in oral cavity squamous cell carcinoma. Subject-matched pre- and post-treatment PBMCs and tumors from three responders and three non-responders were subjected to genomic DNA-based TCRbeta sequencing. Peripheral blood mononuclear cells were collected once before nivolumab treatment and again after treatment, at the time of surgery. The Maxwell RSC DNA from Cells kit was used to isolate genomic DNA from PBMCs.

For deep sequencing of PBMC libraries, mostly 400 to 550 ng of input genomic DNA was used, and six replicates were run per sample. Following the manufacturer's instructions, the team built TCRbeta libraries using the immunoSEQ hsTCRbeta kit. An Illumina NovaSeq 6000 S4 flow cell was used to sequence the final libraries, which had first been combined to 3 nM. Turning to the authors' computational methods: The immunoSEQ Analyzer was used for raw data preprocessing and quality control. The analysis was restricted to productive rearrangements, with each unique CDR3 amino acid sequence defining a clonotype. Repertoire clonality was estimated as the Gini-Simpson index, which was calculated using the R package tcR. Gini indices were compared with Student's t test, and associations with tumor size change were assessed by Pearson correlation. The source is immuneACCESS, and TCRdb retained only in-frame sequences with V and J called. Part of the clones is not carried over; for the studies checked, unresolved V genes explain less than half of this, and the remainder is unexplained. V and J calls and clone size follow that table, whereas D and trimming were derived from the DNA. This sample is represented by approximately 68,000 clones; roughly nine tenths of them were singletons. Of the sample, around 3% falls within the top ten clones.

CDR1 and CDR2 are read off the germline V gene as SGHAT and FQNNGV. The CDR3 sequence holds 14 residues, the cysteine and phenylalanine included. The entry retains the CDR3 DNA only, 42 bases that are in frame from base 1. Between the V and J ends, shortened by 1 base and 10 bases respectively, the junction contains 16 bases. Material: PBMCs, obtained after nivolumab (anti-PD-1) treatment. The rearrangement combines TRBV11-2 with TRBJ1-1; TRBD1 is a weak D gene call, 5 bases matching. This receptor was taken from a person between 40 and 85 years old with oral cavity squamous cell carcinoma. This receptor carries the CDR3 CASSLVQGWSGAFF. Here is the DNA: TGTGCCAGCAGCTTAGTGCAGGGATGGAGTGGAGCTTTCTTT.